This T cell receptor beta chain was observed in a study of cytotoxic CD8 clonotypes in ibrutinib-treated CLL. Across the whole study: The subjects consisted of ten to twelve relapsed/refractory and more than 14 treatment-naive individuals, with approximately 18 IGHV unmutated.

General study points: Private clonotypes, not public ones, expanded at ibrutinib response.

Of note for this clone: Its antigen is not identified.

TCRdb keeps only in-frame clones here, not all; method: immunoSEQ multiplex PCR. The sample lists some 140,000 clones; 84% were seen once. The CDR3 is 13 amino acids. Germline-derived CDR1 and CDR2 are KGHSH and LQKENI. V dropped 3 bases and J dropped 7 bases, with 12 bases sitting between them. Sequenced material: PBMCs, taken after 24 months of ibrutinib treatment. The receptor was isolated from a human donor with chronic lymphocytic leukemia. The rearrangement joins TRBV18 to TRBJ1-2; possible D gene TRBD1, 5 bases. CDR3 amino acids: CASSPEGRGGYTF. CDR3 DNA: TGTGCCAGCTCACCGGAAGGAAGGGGTGGCTACACCTTC.